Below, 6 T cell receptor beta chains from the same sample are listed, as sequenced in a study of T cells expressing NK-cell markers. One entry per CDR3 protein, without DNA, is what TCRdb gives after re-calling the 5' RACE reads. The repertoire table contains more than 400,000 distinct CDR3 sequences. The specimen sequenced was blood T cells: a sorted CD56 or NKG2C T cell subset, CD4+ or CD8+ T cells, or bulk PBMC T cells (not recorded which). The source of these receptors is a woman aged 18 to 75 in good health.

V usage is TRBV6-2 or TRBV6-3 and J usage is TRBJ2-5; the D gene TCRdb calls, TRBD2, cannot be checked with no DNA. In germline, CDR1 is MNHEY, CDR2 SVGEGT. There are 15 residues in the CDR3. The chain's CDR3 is CASSLLPSGQETQYF.

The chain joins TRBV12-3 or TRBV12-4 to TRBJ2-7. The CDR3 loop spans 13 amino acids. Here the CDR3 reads CASSLGGLYEQYF.

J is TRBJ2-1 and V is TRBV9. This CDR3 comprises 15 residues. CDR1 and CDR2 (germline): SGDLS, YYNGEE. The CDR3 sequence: CASSVYGTTHNEQFF.

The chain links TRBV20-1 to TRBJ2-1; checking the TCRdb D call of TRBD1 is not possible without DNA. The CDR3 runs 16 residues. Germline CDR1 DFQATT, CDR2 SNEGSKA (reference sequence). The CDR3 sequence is CSAEGVGLDIYNEQFF.

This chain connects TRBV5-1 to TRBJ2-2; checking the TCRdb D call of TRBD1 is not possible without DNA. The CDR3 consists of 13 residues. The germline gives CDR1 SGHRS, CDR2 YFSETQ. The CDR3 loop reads CASSSTGAGELFF.

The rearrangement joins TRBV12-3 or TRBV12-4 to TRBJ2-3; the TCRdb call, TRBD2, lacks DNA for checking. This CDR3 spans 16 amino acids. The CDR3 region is CASRRSGRISTDTQYF.